This TCR beta chain was profiled in a study of beta chain features in type 1 diabetes. General study points: People with Type 1 diabetes carried modestly yet significantly shorter TCRB CDR3s in all four CD4+ subsets. Naive, central memory and regulatory TCRB repertoires appeared more similar among patients than healthy donors.

By way of CD45RO/CCR7/CD25/CD127/CD95/CD27, the CD4+ regulatory, stem cell-like memory, central memory and naive cells were sorted. Notes on this clone: What it binds is unknown. Other DNA sequences of this sample code for an identical CDR3.

As every portion of the isolated RNA was reverse transcribed, the sequencing read expressed TCRB transcripts. Mean read depth for naive, central memory and regulatory T cell samples was roughly 4 million reads. Method: immunoSEQ multiplex PCR; TCRdb's copy keeps in-frame clones and lacks some. The sample records 200,000 to 250,000 clones, over 9.5% being singletons. The V gene's germline CDR1 is SGHTA and CDR2 FQGTGA. Trimming took 2 bases from V and 0 from J, leaving 4 bases between them. The CDR3 extends over 13 amino acids. Sequenced: naive CD4+ T cells from blood. The clonotype comes from a woman aged 18-29 years in good health. The chain joins TRBV7-3 to TRBJ1-1; no firm D call. The CDR3: CASSLSLNTEAFF. The DNA for the CDR3 is TGTGCCAGCAGCTTATCTTTGAACACTGAAGCTTTCTTT.